These 26 T cell receptor beta chains were all obtained from the same sample, sequenced in a study of blood T cell repertoires in COVID-19 (dated by TCRdb to the early 2020s). The library was prepared using the immunoSEQ multiplex PCR assay. TCRdb re-hosts the immuneACCESS table, in-frame sequences only. Its copies lack some clones; in the studies checked, an unresolved V gene accounts for under half of them, and the cause for the rest is not known. This sample comprises about 98,000 clones, 87% of them detected only once. The ten largest clones take up around 4.5% of the sample. The specimen was peripheral blood. The receptors were sampled from a man between 65 and 85 years old with acute or convalescent COVID-19.

This chain links TRBV10-2 with TRBJ1-4; 9 positions agree with TRBD1. V trimming: 5 bases; J trimming: 8 bases; junction bases outside the gene matches: 9. Germline CDR1 is WSHSY and CDR2 is SAAADI. The CDR3 sequence is 15 residues long. The CDR3 bases are TGCGCCAGCAGTTCCACGGACAGGGGATACGAAAAACTGTTTTTT. Its protein is CASSSTDRGYEKLFF.

The V and J genes are TRBV5-1 and TRBJ2-7, with D perhaps matching TRBD2 (5 bases). Germline V gives CDR1 SGHRS, CDR2 YFSETQ. The CDR3 is made up of 15 amino acids. The V end lost 5 bases, the J end lost 0 bases, and 15 bases lay between the germline ends. CDR3 DNA sequence: TGCGCCAGCAGACCAACGGGGAGTAGCTCCTACGAGCAGTACTTC. As protein: CASRPTGSSSYEQYF.

The chain employs TRBV6-4 and TRBJ2-7; tentatively, D is TRBD1 (6 bases). V lost 6 bases, J lost 0 bases, and 12 bases lay in between. The CDR3 spans 14 residues. CDR1 and CDR2 from the germline V gene are MRHNA and SNTAGT. CDR3 nucleotide sequence: TGTGCCAGCAGCGGACAGAAAGACTCCTACGAGCAGTACTTC. Protein sequence: CASSGQKDSYEQYF.

This chain links TRBV4-2 with TRBJ2-7; 7 nucleotides align to TRBD1. The CDR3 runs to 19 residues. Germline loops: CDR1 LGHNA, CDR2 YNFKEQ. J lost 7 bases, V lost 2 bases, and 23 bases had no gene match. DNA of the CDR3: TGTGCCAGCAGCCAACTCATCGTGGCTAGGGGGCGGCTTGGAGTGGAGCAGTACTTC. It specifies CASSQLIVARGRLGVEQYF.

This clone was recorded once. This sequence joins TRBV11-2 and TRBJ1-6, with no clear D. The CDR3 length is 14 residues. In germline, CDR1 is SGHAT, CDR2 FQNNGV. Between the trimmed V and J ends, which lost 1 base and 6 bases, there was a span of 7 bases. CDR3 bases: TGTGCCAGCAGCTTAGGGGCCGGTAATTCACCCCTCCACTTT. It specifies CASSLGAGNSPLHF.

The chain has TRBV15 and TRBJ2-5; D gene ambiguous. With 0 bases removed from V and 2 bases from J, the gap between germline ends came to 10 bases. Germline CDR1 reads LNHNV; CDR2 reads YYDKDF (reference sequence). The CDR3 contains 15 residues. The CDR3 DNA sequence: TGTGCCACCAGCAGAGATATCGGGTTTCAAGAGACCCAGTACTTC. Translating it yields CATSRDIGFQETQYF.

The chain has TRBV7-9 and TRBJ2-3, with 12 bases aligning to TRBD2. This CDR3 is built from 16 residues. Trimming took 5 bases from V and 4 from J; bases not matched to a gene: 7. From germline, CDR1 is SEHNR and CDR2 FQNEAQ (reference sequence). In DNA, the CDR3 is TGTGCCAGCAGCCCGGGACTAGCGGGTAGCGCAGATACGCAGTATTTT. Translating gives CASSPGLAGSADTQYF.

This rearrangement joins TRBV19 to TRBJ1-3; TRBD1 agrees at 7 bases. V was clipped by 3 bases and J by 2 bases; unmatched bases: 4. Germline V gives CDR1 LNHDA, CDR2 SQIVND (reference sequence). CDR3 size: 15 residues. Here the CDR3 reads CASSIGDRAGNTIYF. The DNA of the CDR3 is TGTGCCAGTAGTATTGGTGACAGGGCTGGAAACACCATATATTTT. Filled out from reference TRBV19 and TRBJ1-3, the complete variable domain reads DGGITQSPKYLFRKEGQNVTLSCEQNLNHDAMYWYRQDPGQGLRLIYYSQIVNDFQKGDIAEGYSVSREKKESFPLTVTSAQKNPTAFYLCASSIGDRAGNTIYFGEGSWLTVV.

This chain uses TRBV29-1 with TRBJ1-2; a possible D gene is TRBD1 (6 bases). The germline V and J ends were trimmed by 6 bases and 0 bases, with 8 bases remaining between them. The CDR3 extends over 12 amino acids. Germline V gene data show CDR1 as SQVTM and CDR2 as ANQGSEA. In DNA form, the CDR3 reads TGCAGCGTCGGACAGTCTAACTATGGCTACACCTTC. This sequence encodes CSVGQSNYGYTF.

The V and J genes are TRBV6-1 and TRBJ1-5; D unresolved. Germline assignment: CDR1 MNHNS and CDR2 SASEGT. This CDR3 region has 15 residues. Trimming took 0 bases from V and 5 from J, leaving 11 bases between them. CDR3 nucleotides: TGTGCCAGCAGTGAAGCCTGGGGAGCCTATCAGCCCCAGCATTTT. It codes for CASSEAWGAYQPQHF.

The chain carries TRBV6-4 and TRBJ1-6; 9 bases are a match to TRBD1. V lost 4 bases, J lost 13 bases, and 14 bases stayed unmatched. The CDR3 runs to 16 residues. Germline CDR1 reads MRHNA; CDR2 reads SNTAGT. CDR3 loop: CASSGPGQGPLGPLHF. For the CDR3, the DNA is TGTGCCAGCAGTGGCCCGGGACAGGGCCCATTAGGGCCCCTCCACTTT.

This clone was seen more than once but under ten times. The rearrangement joins TRBV2 to TRBJ1-6; D gene unclear. This CDR3 is 15 amino acids long. Trimming removed 5 bases at V and 6 bases at J, with 14 bases between. Germline values: CDR1 SNHLY, CDR2 FYNNEI. DNA for the CDR3: TGTGCCAGCAGTCAACAATTAGGCGGTAATTCACCCCTCCACTTT. Protein sequence: CASSQQLGGNSPLHF.

As to this clone: This sample also contains other DNA sequences that code for the same CDR3. This rearrangement joins TRBV7-9 to TRBJ1-4, with 9 bases lining up with TRBD1. Trimming removed 4 bases from V and 7 bases from J; junction bases left unmatched: 4. The CDR3 spans 14 residues. The germline V gene encodes CDR1 SEHNR and CDR2 FQNEAQ (reference sequence). The CDR3 loop reads CASSSDRGGEKLFF. Here the CDR3 DNA reads TGTGCCAGCAGCTCGGACAGGGGAGGTGAAAAACTGTTTTTT. The whole variable domain, filled in from reference TRBV7-9 and TRBJ1-4, reads DTGVSQNPRHKITKRGQNVTFRCDPISEHNRLYWYRQTLGQGPEFLTYFQNEAQLEKSRLLSDRFSAERPKGSFSTLEIQRTEQGDSAMYLCASSSDRGGEKLFFGSGTQLSVL.

This clone appeared once. The genes are TRBV5-4 and TRBJ2-2; D is perhaps TRBD2 (6 bases). Per germline, CDR1 SGHNT and CDR2 YYREEE (reference sequence). The CDR3 runs 17 residues. V lost 0 bases, J lost 2 bases, and 14 bases lay in between. CDR3 residues: CASSLGWEEGNTGELFF. CDR3 bases: TGTGCCAGCAGCTTGGGTTGGGAGGAAGGCAACACCGGGGAGCTGTTTTTT.

The chain is built from TRBV6-5 and TRBJ1-4; 7 positions match TRBD1. Germline CDR1 MNHEY, CDR2 SVGAGI. V shed 4 bases and J 7 bases; nucleotides not matched to a gene: 6. CDR3 length: 14 amino acids. The CDR3 sequence: CASSFRQGGEKLFF. As DNA, the CDR3 is TGTGCCAGCAGTTTTCGACAGGGCGGTGAAAAACTGTTTTTT.

This chain uses TRBV6-6 with TRBJ1-2; perhaps TRBD1 as D (5 bases). V lost 2 bases and J lost 7, with 8 bases in between. This CDR3 is 12 amino acids long. CDR1 is MNHNY and CDR2 is SVGAGI in the germline V gene (reference sequence). The CDR3 bases are TGTGCCAGCAGTTACACCGGGGGTGGCTACACCTTC. Its translation: CASSYTGGGYTF.

The V call is TRBV5-1, the J call TRBJ1-1; 9 positions agree with TRBD1. The junction had 10 bases not matched to a gene; V was cut back by 0 bases and J by 4 bases. The CDR3 is 17 residues long. CDR1 is SGHRS and CDR2 is YFSETQ in the germline V gene. CDR3 region: CASSLAPTGGPGTEAFF. CDR3 DNA sequence: TGCGCCAGCAGCTTGGCACCAACAGGGGGCCCTGGCACTGAAGCTTTCTTT.

The chain is built from TRBV19 and TRBJ1-5, with a tentative D call TRBD1 (6 bases). CDR1 LNHDA and CDR2 SQIVND come from the germline V gene (reference sequence). V was cut by 4 bases and J by 6 bases, with 10 bases left in between. The CDR3 runs to 13 residues. The CDR3 nucleotides are TGTGCCAGTAGTACCCCAGGGGCTCAGCCCCAGCATTTT. It specifies CASSTPGAQPQHF.

V usage is TRBV28 and J usage is TRBJ1-5; a possible D gene is TRBD1 (5 bases). The germline gives CDR1 MDHEN, CDR2 SYDVKM. Trimming left V 7 bases short and J 0 bases short, with 10 bases between. This CDR3 is 14 amino acids long. CDR3 loop: CASKPGGSNQPQHF. DNA of the CDR3: TGTGCCAGCAAGCCGGGGGGTAGCAATCAGCCCCAGCATTTT.

CDR3 amino acids: CASSLAGTVNTEAFF. CDR3 nucleotide sequence: TGTGCCAGCAGTCTAGCCGGGACAGTGAACACTGAAGCTTTCTTT. The chain has TRBV28 and TRBJ1-1, with 7 bases matching TRBD1. The CDR3 length is 15 residues. After removal of 5 bases from V and 0 bases from J, the junction contained 6 bases not matched to a gene. Germline V gene lookup returns CDR1 MDHEN and CDR2 SYDVKM.

This clone was seen once. The gene calls are TRBV10-3 and TRBJ1-5; D is unresolved. V was trimmed by 3 bases and J by 4 bases, leaving 7 bases between them. The CDR3 has 13 residues. Germline assignment: CDR1 ENHRY and CDR2 SYGVKD. This chain's CDR3 is CAISETENQPQHF. In DNA, the CDR3 is TGTGCCATCAGTGAAACAGAGAATCAGCCCCAGCATTTT.

This chain connects TRBV27 to TRBJ1-5, with D possibly TRBD1 on 6 matching bases. Trimming removed 5 bases from V and 3 bases from J, with 14 bases in between. Germline assignment: CDR1 MNHEY and CDR2 SMNVEV (reference sequence). The CDR3 is 15 residues long. The CDR3 protein is CASSPGQLYNQPQHF. DNA of the CDR3: TGTGCCAGCAGTCCCGGACAGCTTTACAATCAGCCCCAGCATTTT.

The chain employs TRBV5-1 and TRBJ1-1; the match to TRBD1 covers 8 bases. The CDR3 consists of 15 residues. Losses at the gene ends were 4 bases for V and 5 bases for J; bases not matched to a gene: 10. The germline CDR1 and CDR2 sequences are SGHRS and YFSETQ. The CDR3, as DNA: TGCGCCAGCAGCCTGTCGACAGGGGAGGGGACTGAAGCTTTCTTT. Protein: CASSLSTGEGTEAFF.

This clone was counted between two and nine times. The chain joins TRBV5-1 to TRBJ1-6; 9 bases are shared with TRBD1. The CDR3 contains 15 residues. Germline CDR1 reads SGHRS; CDR2 reads YFSETQ. V was pared by 4 bases and J by 7 bases, with 6 bases of the junction left unmatched. For the CDR3, the DNA is TGCGCCAGCAGCGACGGGACAGGGAACAATTCACCCCTCCACTTT. The encoded protein is CASSDGTGNNSPLHF.

The chain has TRBV19 and TRBJ1-1; 8 nucleotides align to TRBD1. Germline CDR1 and CDR2: LNHDA and SQIVND (reference sequence). V was pared by 6 bases and J by 4 bases, with 7 bases of the junction left unmatched. The CDR3 is made up of 14 amino acids. This CDR3 reads CASSRRQGPTEAFF. The CDR3 nucleotides are TGTGCCAGTAGCCGTAGACAGGGGCCCACTGAAGCTTTCTTT.

This chain uses TRBV18 with TRBJ2-3; the match to TRBD2 covers 8 bases. CDR1 and CDR2 (germline): KGHSH, LQKENI. V trimming: 3 bases; J trimming: 2 bases; junction bases outside the gene matches: 4. CDR3 length: 15 amino acids. CDR3 region: CASSPERGTTDTQYF. For the CDR3, the DNA is TGTGCCAGCTCACCGGAGCGGGGGACCACAGATACGCAGTATTTT.